This TCR beta chain was recorded in a study of tumor and adjacent non-tumor tissue in lung cancer. Study-wide results and caveats: In normal lung, the top 100 clones were significantly more dominant than in tumor.

RNA was extracted from bulk tissue without any cell sorting. Comment on this clonotype: Its target is not known. At one boundary the junction diverges from the germline segment, which might be a read error.

The library came from three nested PCR rounds adapted from ARM-PCR protocols. TCRdb called the multiplex PCR reads again in MiXCR, with one record for every CDR3 protein. The sample lists some 90,000 distinct CDR3 sequences; 61% were seen once. This CDR3 has 13 amino acids. Germline values: CDR1 SGHKS, CDR2 YYEKEE (reference sequence). The sequenced sample was lung tumor tissue. This sequence joins TRBV5-5 and TRBJ1-1; D unresolved. The receptor comes from a man between 65 and 80 years old with non-small cell lung cancer. In DNA, the CDR3 is TGTACCAGCAGCTTGCCCGGGCCCCTCAGGGCTTTCTTT. This gives the protein CTSSLPGPLRAFF.